This T cell receptor (beta chain) was found in a study of blood T cell repertoires in COVID-19. Overall study: Acute and convalescent COVID-19 specimens originated in the United States, Italy and Spain. Sample material is recorded as cDNA or gDNA derived from T cells, B-cell-depleted T cells, or PBMCs.

Participants' own reports of clinical history determined their cohort assignment. Repertoires were generated with immunoSEQ multiplex PCR, while TCRdb's copy carries only in-frame clones and drops some. Of some 200,000 clones detected, about four fifths appear once; the ten largest clones hold 1.3%. V was clipped by 5 bases and J by 15 bases, with 19 bases between them. The length of the CDR3 is 13 residues. CDR1 and CDR2 from the germline V gene are MNHNY and SVGAGI (reference sequence). V and J are TRBV6-6 and TRBJ2-2, with unresolved D. Material: PBMCs or T cells enriched from blood (not recorded which). This receptor was obtained from a woman aged 40 to 50 with acute COVID-19. The CDR3 DNA is TGTGCCAGCAGTAACCTATTTTCTAGTGAGGTGTTTTTT. The encoded protein is CASSNLFSSEVFF.